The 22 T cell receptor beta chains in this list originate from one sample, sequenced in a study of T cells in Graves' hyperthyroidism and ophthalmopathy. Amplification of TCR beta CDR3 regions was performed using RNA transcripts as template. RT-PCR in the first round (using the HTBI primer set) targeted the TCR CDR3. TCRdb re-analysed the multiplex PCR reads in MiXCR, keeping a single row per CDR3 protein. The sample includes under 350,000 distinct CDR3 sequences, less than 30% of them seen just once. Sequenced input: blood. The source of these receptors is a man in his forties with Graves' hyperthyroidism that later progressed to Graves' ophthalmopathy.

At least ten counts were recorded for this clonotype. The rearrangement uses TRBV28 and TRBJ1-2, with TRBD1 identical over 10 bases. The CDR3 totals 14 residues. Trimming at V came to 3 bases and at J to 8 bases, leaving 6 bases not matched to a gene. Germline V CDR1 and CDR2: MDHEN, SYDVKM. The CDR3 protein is CASSFDRGLLGYTF. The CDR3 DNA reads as TGTGCCAGCAGTTTCGACAGGGGGCTTTTAGGCTACACCTTC.

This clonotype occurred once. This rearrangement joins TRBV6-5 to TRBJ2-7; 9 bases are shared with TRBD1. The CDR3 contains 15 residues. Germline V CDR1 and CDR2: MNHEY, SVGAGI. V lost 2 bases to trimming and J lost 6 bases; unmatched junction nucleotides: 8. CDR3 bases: TGTGCCAGCAGTTACGGGGGACAGGGAGTTGGCGAGCAGTACTTC. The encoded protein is CASSYGGQGVGEQYF.

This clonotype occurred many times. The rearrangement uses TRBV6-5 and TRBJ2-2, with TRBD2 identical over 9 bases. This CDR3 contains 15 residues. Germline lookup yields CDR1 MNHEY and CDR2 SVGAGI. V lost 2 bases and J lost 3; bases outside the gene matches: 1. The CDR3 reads CASSYERGDTGELFF. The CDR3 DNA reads TGTGCCAGCAGTTACGAGCGGGGGGACACCGGGGAGCTGTTTTTT.

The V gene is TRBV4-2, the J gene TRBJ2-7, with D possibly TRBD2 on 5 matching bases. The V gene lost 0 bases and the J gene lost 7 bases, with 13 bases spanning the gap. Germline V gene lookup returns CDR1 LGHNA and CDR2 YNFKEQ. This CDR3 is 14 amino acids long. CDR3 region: CASSQEETTWEQYF. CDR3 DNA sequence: TGTGCCAGCAGCCAAGAGGAGACTACTTGGGAGCAGTACTTC.

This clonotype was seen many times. The CDR3 DNA sequence: TGTGCCAGCAGGGACAGGGCGTACGAAGCTTTCTTT. It yields the protein CASRDRAYEAFF. The J gene is TRBJ1-1, the V gene TRBV6-1; TRBD1 aligns across 8 bases. This CDR3 is built from 12 residues. Per germline, CDR1 MNHNS and CDR2 SASEGT. V was pared by 6 bases and J by 8 bases, with 5 bases of the junction left unmatched.

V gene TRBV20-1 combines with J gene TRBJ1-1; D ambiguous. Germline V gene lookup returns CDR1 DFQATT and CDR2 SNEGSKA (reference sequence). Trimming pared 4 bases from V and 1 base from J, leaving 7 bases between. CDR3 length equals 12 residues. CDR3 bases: TGCAGTGCTATTAAGGAGAACACTGAAGCTTTCTTT. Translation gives CSAIKENTEAFF.

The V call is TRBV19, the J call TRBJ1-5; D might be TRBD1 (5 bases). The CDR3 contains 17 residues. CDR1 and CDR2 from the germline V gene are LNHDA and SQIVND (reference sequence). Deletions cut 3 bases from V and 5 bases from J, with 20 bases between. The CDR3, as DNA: TGTGCCAGTAGTATTGCACAGGTTCATATGATCTATCAGCCCCAGCATTTT. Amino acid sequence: CASSIAQVHMIYQPQHF.

In DNA form, the CDR3 reads TGTGCCAGCAGCCCTCAGGGAGGCATCAACTCTGGGGCCAACGTCCTGACTTTC. Its protein product is CASSPQGGINSGANVLTF. V gene TRBV11-2 combines with J gene TRBJ2-6; tentatively, D is TRBD2 (6 bases). The CDR3 is 18 residues long. Trimming cost V 5 bases and J 0 bases, with 17 bases left between them. Germline values: CDR1 SGHAT, CDR2 FQNNGV.

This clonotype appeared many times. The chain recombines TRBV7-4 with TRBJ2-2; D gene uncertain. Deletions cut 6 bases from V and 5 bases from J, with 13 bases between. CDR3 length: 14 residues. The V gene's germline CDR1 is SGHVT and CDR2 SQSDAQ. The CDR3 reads CASSRRSPTGELFF. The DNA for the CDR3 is TGTGCCAGCAGTCGGCGATCCCCTACCGGGGAGCTGTTTTTT.

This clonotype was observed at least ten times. DNA of the CDR3: TGTGCCAGCAAAACCAGCGCGGAGACCCAGTACTTC. This encodes CASKTSAETQYF. The chain combines TRBV28 with TRBJ2-5; no clear D. From germline, CDR1 is MDHEN and CDR2 SYDVKM. V gave up 7 bases and J gave up 5 bases, with 11 bases separating them. The CDR3 spans 12 residues.

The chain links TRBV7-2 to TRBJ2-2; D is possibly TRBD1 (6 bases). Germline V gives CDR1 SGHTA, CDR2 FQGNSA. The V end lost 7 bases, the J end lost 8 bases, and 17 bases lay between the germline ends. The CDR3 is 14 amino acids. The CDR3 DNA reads TGTGCCAGCACCCCCCGGACAGTGTTAGGGGAGCTGTTTTTT. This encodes CASTPRTVLGELFF. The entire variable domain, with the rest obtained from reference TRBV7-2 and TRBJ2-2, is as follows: GAGVSQSPSNKVTEKGKDVELRCDPISGHTALYWYRQSLGQGLEFLIYFQGNSAPDKSGLPSDRFSAERTGGSVSTLTIQRTQQEDSAVYLCASTPRTVLGELFFGEGSRLTVL.

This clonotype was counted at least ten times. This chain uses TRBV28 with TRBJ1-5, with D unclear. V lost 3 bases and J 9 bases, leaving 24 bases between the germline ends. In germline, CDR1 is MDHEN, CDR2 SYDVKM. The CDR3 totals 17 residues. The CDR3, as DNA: TGTGCCAGCAGTTTGGATAGAAACGGTGCCTTTTATAGGCCCCAGCATTTT. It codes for CASSLDRNGAFYRPQHF.

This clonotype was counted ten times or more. DNA for the CDR3: TGTGCCACCAGTGATTCCGGGACAGGGGGCTTTCAGCCCCAGCATTTT. It encodes CATSDSGTGGFQPQHF. The chain has TRBV24-1 and TRBJ1-5; 12 bases agree with TRBD1. The CDR3 spans 16 residues. CDR1 and CDR2 (germline): KGHDR, SFDVKD. V trimming: 2 bases; J trimming: 6 bases; junction bases outside the gene matches: 4.

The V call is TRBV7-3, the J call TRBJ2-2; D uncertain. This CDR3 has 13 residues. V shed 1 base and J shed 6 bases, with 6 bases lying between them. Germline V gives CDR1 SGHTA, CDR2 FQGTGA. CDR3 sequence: CASSLIRSGELFF. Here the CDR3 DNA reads TGTGCCAGCAGCTTAATTCGTTCCGGGGAGCTGTTTTTT.

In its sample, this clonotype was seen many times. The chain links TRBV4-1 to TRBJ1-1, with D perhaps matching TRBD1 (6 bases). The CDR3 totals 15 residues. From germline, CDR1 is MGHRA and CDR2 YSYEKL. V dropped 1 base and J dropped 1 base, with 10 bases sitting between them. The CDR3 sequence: CASSQGRGANTEAFF. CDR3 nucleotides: TGCGCCAGCAGCCAAGGAAGGGGGGCGAACACTGAAGCTTTCTTT.

CDR3 bases: TGTGCCAGCAGTTTAGGAACTAGCGGGACCCAAGAGACCCAGTACTTC. It codes for CASSLGTSGTQETQYF. The J gene is TRBJ2-5, the V gene TRBV12-3 or TRBV12-4; 10 bases align to TRBD2. V lost 1 base, J lost 1 base, and 3 bases stayed unmatched. The CDR3 has 16 amino acids.

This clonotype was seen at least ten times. The CDR3 here is CSARTNSGGASYEQYF. The CDR3 bases are TGCAGTGCTAGAACCAATAGCGGAGGGGCATCCTACGAGCAGTACTTC. This sequence joins TRBV20-1 and TRBJ2-7; D may be TRBD2 (6 bases). Trimming cost V 2 bases and J 1 base, with 18 bases left between them. In germline, CDR1 is DFQATT, CDR2 SNEGSKA (reference sequence). The CDR3 loop spans 16 amino acids.

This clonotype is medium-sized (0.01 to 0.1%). The CDR3 bases are TGTGCCAGCAAGTTAACAGGGCAGGCCTACGAGCAGTACTTC. It translates to CASKLTGQAYEQYF. The chain employs TRBV27 and TRBJ2-7; a possible D gene is TRBD1 (6 bases). The CDR3 totals 14 residues. V lost 7 bases to trimming and J lost 2 bases, with 15 bases between them. CDR1 and CDR2 from the germline V gene are MNHEY and SMNVEV (reference sequence).

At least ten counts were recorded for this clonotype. The CDR3 DNA follows: TGCAGCGTTGAGGTGTCTGAGATCCTGGAGACCCAGTACTTC. It translates to CSVEVSEILETQYF. The chain uses TRBV29-1 and TRBJ2-5; D remains unclear. The V gene's germline CDR1 is SQVTM and CDR2 ANQGSEA. The CDR3 is 14 amino acids. V shed 3 bases and J shed 5 bases, with 16 bases lying between them.

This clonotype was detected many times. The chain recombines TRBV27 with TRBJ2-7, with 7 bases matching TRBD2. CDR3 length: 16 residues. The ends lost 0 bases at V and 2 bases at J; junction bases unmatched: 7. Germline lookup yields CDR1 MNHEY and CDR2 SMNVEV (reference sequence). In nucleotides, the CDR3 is TGTGCCAGCAGTTTATCGTTCCGGGAGGCGACCTACGAGCAGTACTTC. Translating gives CASSLSFREATYEQYF.

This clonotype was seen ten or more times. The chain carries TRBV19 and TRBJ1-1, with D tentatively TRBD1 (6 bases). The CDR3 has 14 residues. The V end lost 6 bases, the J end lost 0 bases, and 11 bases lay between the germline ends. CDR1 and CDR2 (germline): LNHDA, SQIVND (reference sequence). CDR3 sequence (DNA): TGTGCCAGTAGCCGGACAGAGATGAACACTGAAGCTTTCTTT. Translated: CASSRTEMNTEAFF.

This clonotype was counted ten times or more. The CDR3 spells CASSEALAGGAFGGELFF. CDR3 DNA: TGTGCCAGCAGTGAAGCACTAGCGGGAGGTGCTTTTGGCGGGGAGCTGTTTTTT. J is TRBJ2-2 and V is TRBV6-1, with 12 bases matching TRBD2. CDR1 is MNHNS and CDR2 is SASEGT in the germline V gene. The CDR3 totals 18 residues. The V gene end was trimmed by 0 bases and the J gene end by 7 bases; junction bases not matched to a gene: 9.